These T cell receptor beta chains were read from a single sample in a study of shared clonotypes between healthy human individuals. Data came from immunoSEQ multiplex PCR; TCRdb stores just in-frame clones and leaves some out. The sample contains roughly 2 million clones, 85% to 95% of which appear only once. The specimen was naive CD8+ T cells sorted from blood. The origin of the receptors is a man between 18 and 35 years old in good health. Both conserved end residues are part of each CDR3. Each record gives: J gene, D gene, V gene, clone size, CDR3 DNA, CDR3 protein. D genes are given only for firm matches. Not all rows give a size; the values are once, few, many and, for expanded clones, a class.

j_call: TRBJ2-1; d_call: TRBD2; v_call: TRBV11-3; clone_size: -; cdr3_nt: TGTGCCAGCAGCGGGCATGGACTAGCGGGTAATAATGAGCAGTTCTTC; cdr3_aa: CASSGHGLAGNNEQFF
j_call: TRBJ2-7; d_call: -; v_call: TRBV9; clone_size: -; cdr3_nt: TGTGCCAGCAGCGTAGGGTTGGGATCCTACGAGCAGTACTTC; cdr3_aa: CASSVGLGSYEQYF
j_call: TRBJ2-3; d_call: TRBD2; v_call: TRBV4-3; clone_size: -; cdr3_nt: TGCGCCAGCAGCCAAGATAAACTAGCGGGATCAGATACGCAGTATTTT; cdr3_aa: CASSQDKLAGSDTQYF
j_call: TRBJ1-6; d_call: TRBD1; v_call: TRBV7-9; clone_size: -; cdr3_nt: TGTGCCAGCAGCTCCCCCGGGACAGATAATTCACCCCTCCACTTT; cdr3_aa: CASSSPGTDNSPLHF
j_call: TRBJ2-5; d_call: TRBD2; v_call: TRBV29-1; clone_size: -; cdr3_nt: TGCAGCGTTCTAGCGGGAGCGGGGGAAGAGACCCAGTACTTC; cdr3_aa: CSVLAGAGEETQYF
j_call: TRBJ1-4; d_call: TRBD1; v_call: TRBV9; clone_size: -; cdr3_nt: TGTGCCAGCAGCCTGACAGGGGGCGATGAAAAACTGTTTTTT; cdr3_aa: CASSLTGGDEKLFF
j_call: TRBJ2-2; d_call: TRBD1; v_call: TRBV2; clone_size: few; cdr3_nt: TGTGCCAGCACCCCGGGCCAGGGGGCCTCGAACACCGGGGAGCTGTTTTTT; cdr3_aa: CASTPGQGASNTGELFF
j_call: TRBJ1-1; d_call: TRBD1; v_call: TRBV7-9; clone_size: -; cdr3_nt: TGTGCCAGCAGCTTGACAGGGGGCGTACCTGAAGCTTTCTTT; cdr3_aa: CASSLTGGVPEAFF
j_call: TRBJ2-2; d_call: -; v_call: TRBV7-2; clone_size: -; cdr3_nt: TGTGCCAGCAGCTTCGCGTCGTTCGGGGGTCGGCCCGGGGAGCTGTTTTTT; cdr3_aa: CASSFASFGGRPGELFF
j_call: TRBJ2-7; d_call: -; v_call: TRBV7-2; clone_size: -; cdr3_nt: TGTGCCAGCAGCTCCCCTCCCGAGCAGTACTTC; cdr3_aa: CASSSPPEQYF
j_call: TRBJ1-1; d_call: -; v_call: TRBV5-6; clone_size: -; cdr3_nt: TGTGCCAGCAGCCGGACCTCGGCTAACACTGAAGCTTTCTTT; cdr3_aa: CASSRTSANTEAFF
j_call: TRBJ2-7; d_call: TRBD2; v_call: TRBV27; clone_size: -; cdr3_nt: TGTGCCAGCAGTTCGGCCATTGGACTAGCGGATACGTCCTACGAGCAGTACTTC; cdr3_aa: CASSSAIGLADTSYEQYF
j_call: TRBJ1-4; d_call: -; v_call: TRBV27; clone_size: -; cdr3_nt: TGTGCCAGCAGCCCGGGTACGCTGGGTGAAAAACTGTTTTTT; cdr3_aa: CASSPGTLGEKLFF
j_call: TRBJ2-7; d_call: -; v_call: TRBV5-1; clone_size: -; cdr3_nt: TGCGCCAGCAGCTCCCTCCCCCTTTACGAGCAGTACTTC; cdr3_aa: CASSSLPLYEQYF
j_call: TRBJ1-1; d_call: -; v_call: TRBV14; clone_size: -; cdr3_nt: TGTGCCAGCAGCCAAGAGCAGGGCGGGGGCACTGAAGCTTTCTTT; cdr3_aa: CASSQEQGGGTEAFF
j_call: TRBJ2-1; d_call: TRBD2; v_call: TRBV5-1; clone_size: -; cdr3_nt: TGCGCCAGCAGCCTGGGACTAGCGGGAGTACTCGCCTACAATGAGCAGTTCTTC; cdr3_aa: CASSLGLAGVLAYNEQFF
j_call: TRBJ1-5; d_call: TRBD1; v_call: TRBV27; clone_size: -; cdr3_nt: TGTGCCAGCAGTGCGTCCCAGGGGGAGATCGGTCAGCCCCAGCATTTT; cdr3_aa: CASSASQGEIGQPQHF
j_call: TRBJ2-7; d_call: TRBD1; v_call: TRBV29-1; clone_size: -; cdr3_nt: TGCAGCGTTGAATTAAGGACAGGGGCCTACGAGCAGTACTTC; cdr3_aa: CSVELRTGAYEQYF
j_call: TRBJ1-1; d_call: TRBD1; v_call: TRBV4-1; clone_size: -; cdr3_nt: TGCGCCAGCAGCCAAGATGGGACAGGGGGCCCCATGAACACTGAAGCTTTCTTT; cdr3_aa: CASSQDGTGGPMNTEAFF
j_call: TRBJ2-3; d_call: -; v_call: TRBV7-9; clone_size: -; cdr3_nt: TGTGCCGGGGGGGAACAGGGATCATACACAGATACGCAGTATTTT; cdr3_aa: CAGGEQGSYTDTQYF
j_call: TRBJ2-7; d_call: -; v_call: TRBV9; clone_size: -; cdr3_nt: TGTGCCAGCAGCCCCTTGGGGGGTGGATTGGAGCAGTACTTC; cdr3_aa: CASSPLGGGLEQYF
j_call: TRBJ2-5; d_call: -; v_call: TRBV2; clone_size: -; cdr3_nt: TGTGCCAGCAGCCCCCCGAGCCCTCGGGAGACCCAGTACTTC; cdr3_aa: CASSPPSPRETQYF
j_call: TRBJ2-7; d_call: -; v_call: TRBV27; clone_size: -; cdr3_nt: TGTGCCAGCAGTTTATCGGGGCTTCCTAACGAGCAGTACTTC; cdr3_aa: CASSLSGLPNEQYF
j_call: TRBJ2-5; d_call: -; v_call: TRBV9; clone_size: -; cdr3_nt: TGTGCCAGCAGCCTCGGGCAGCTGAGCCAAGAGACCCAGTACTTC; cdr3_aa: CASSLGQLSQETQYF
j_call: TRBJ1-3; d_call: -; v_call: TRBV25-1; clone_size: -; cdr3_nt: TGTGCCAGCAGTGTAGCTTTTGGAAACACCATATATTTT; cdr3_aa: CASSVAFGNTIYF
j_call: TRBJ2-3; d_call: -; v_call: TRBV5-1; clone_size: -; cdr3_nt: TGCGCCAGCAGTCCGGCGGAGGTCACAGATACGCAGTATTTT; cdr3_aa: CASSPAEVTDTQYF
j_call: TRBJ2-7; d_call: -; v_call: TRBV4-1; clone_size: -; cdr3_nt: TGCGCCAGCAGCCAAGATTTACACTCGGGATCCTACGAGCAGTACTTC; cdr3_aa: CASSQDLHSGSYEQYF
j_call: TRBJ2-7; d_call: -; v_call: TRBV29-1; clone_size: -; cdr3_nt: TGCAGCGTACGAACGGACTCCTACGAGCAGTACTTC; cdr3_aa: CSVRTDSYEQYF
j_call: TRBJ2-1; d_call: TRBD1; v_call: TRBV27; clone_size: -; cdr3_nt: TGTGCCAGCGGTCCTGAGACAGGGCCTAGCTCCTACAATGAGCAGTTCTTC; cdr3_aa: CASGPETGPSSYNEQFF
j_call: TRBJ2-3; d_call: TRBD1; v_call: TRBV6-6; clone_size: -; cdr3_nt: TGTGCCAGCAGTTGGACAGGGCCCACAGATACGCAGTATTTT; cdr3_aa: CASSWTGPTDTQYF
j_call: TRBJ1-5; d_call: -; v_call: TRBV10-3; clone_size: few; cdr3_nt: TGTGCCATCAGTGAGCGTAACCGGGCCCAGCATTTT; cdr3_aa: CAISERNRAQHF
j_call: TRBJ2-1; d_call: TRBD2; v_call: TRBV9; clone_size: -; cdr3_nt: TGTGCCAGCAGCACGGGCGGGGGAATTTACAATGAGCAGTTCTTC; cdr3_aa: CASSTGGGIYNEQFF
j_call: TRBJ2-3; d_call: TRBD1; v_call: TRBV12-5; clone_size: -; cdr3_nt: TGTGCTAGTGGTCAAGACCTCGGGACAGGGGGCCAAGATACGCAGTATTTT; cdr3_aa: CASGQDLGTGGQDTQYF
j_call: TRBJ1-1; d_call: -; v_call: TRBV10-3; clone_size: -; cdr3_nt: TGTGCCATCACCTCGGGGGTACCGAACACTGAAGCTTTCTTT; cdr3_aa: CAITSGVPNTEAFF
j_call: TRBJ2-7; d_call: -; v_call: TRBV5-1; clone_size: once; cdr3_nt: TGCGCCAGCAGCTTGGTTGGGGGTCCGTCCTACGAGCAGTACTTC; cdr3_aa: CASSLVGGPSYEQYF
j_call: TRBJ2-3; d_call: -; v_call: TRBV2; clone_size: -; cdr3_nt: TGTGCCAGCAGCCACCCTCCCGGGTCTGCTGGAGATACGCAGTATTTT; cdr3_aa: CASSHPPGSAGDTQYF
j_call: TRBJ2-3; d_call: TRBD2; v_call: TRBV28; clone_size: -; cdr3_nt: TGTGCCAGCAGTTTCCGGCGGGGGGGCGTATTGCCAGATACGCAGTATTTT; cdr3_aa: CASSFRRGGVLPDTQYF
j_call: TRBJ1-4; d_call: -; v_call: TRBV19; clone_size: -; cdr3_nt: TGTGCCAGTAGTATAGACGGGGAGGCTGAAAAACTGTTTTTT; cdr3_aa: CASSIDGEAEKLFF
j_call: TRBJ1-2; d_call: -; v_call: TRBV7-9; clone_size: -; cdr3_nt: TGTGCCAGCAGCCCGCTGTCGGGGCGCAGAGACCACTATGGCTACACCTTC; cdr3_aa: CASSPLSGRRDHYGYTF
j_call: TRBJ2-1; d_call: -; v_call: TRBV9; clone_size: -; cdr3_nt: TGTGCCAGCAGCGTAGGTGAAGTTCATGAGCAGTTCTTC; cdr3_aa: CASSVGEVHEQFF
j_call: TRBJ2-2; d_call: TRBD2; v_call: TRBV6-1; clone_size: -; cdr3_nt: TGTGCCAGCAGCGATGGGGACTACCTGAACGGGGAGCTGTTTTTT; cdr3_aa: CASSDGDYLNGELFF
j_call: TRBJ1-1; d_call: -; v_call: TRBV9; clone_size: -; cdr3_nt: TGTGCCAGCAGCGTTAATAGGATGAACACTGAAGCTTTCTTT; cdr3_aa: CASSVNRMNTEAFF
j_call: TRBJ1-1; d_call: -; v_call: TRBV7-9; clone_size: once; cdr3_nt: TGTGCCAGCAGCTCCGACACCGAAGCTTTCTTT; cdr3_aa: CASSSDTEAFF
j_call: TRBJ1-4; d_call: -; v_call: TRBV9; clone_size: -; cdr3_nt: TGTGCCAGCAGCGTAGAGGGCTTGTCTAATGAAAAACTGTTTTTT; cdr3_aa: CASSVEGLSNEKLFF